This T cell receptor beta chain was captured in a study of T-cell reconstitution after alpha-beta-depleted transplantation in children. There are many counts of this clonotype. Molecular barcoding with unique molecular identifiers was used for the TCRbeta library. TCRdb passed the PCR reads through MiXCR, listing each CDR3 protein once. Among 200,000 to 300,000 distinct CDR3 sequences listed, 12% were seen once. Germline lookup yields CDR1 MNHEY and CDR2 SVGEGT. The CDR3 is 14 amino acids. With 6 bases removed from V and 2 bases from J, the gap between germline ends came to 13 bases. The gene calls are TRBV6-2 or TRBV6-3 and TRBJ1-1; D gene unclear. The source material was PBMCs from the stem cell graft donor, sampled from the stem cell graft. The TCR sequence derives from a human donor who donated a stem cell graft to a child with acute lymphoblastic leukemia. The CDR3 coding sequence is TGTGCCAGCAGCGCACCCCACTTAAACACTGAAGCTTTCTTT. Protein: CASSAPHLNTEAFF.